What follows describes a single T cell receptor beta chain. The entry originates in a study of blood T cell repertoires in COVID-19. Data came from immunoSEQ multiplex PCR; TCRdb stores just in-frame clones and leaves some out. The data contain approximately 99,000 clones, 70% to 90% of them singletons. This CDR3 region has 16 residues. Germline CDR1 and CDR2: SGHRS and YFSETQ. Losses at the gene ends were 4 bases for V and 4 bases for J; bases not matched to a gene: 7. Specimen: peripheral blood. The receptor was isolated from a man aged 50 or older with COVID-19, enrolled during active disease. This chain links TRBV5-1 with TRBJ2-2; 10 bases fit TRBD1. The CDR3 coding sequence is TGCGCCAGCAGCCCAGCGGGACAGGGGATCACCGGGGAGCTGTTTTTT. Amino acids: CASSPAGQGITGELFF.